The T cell receptor (beta chain) described here comes from a study of lung T cells in sarcoidosis with Löfgren's syndrome. MiXCR was run by TCRdb on the reads, yielding one entry per CDR3 protein. The repertoire has 15,000 to 25,000 distinct CDR3 sequences, 21% of them found once; the top ten carry 0.7% to 0.9%. This clonotype occurred once. Antigen: not known. Possible read error: a much larger clone is one base away. CDR3 length: 16 amino acids. V was clipped by 5 bases and J by 0 bases, with 15 bases between them. From germline, CDR1 is LGHNA and CDR2 YNFKEQ. Broader study findings: Shared TRAV12-1 and TRBV2 CDR3 motifs were reported across several patients.

The sequence was collected from a human donor with sarcoidosis (Löfgren's syndrome or another form), or a control subject (not recorded which). The rearrangement uses TRBV4-2 and TRBJ2-3, with a weak D call TRBD2 (5 bases). Sequencing used CD4+ T cells from bronchoalveolar lavage. This chain's CDR3 is CASSKRETTSTDTQYF. As DNA, the CDR3 is TGTGCCAGCAGCAAAAGGGAGACAACCAGCACAGATACGCAGTATTTT.